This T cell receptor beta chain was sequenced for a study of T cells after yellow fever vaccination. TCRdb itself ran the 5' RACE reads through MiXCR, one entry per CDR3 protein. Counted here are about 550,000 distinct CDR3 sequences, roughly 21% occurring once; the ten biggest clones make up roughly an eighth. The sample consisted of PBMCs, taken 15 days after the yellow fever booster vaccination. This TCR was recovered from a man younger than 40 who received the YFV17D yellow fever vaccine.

The CDR3 sequence is CASSEAPSGTQETQYF. CDR3 nucleotides: TGCGCCAGCAGTGAAGCGCCTAGCGGGACCCAAGAGACCCAGTACTTC. The V and J genes are TRBV10-1 and TRBJ2-5; 9 bases are a match to TRBD2. CDR1 is WNHNN, CDR2 SYGVQD, per germline (reference sequence). V lost 3 bases, J lost 1 base, and 6 bases stayed unmatched. The CDR3 is 16 amino acids.